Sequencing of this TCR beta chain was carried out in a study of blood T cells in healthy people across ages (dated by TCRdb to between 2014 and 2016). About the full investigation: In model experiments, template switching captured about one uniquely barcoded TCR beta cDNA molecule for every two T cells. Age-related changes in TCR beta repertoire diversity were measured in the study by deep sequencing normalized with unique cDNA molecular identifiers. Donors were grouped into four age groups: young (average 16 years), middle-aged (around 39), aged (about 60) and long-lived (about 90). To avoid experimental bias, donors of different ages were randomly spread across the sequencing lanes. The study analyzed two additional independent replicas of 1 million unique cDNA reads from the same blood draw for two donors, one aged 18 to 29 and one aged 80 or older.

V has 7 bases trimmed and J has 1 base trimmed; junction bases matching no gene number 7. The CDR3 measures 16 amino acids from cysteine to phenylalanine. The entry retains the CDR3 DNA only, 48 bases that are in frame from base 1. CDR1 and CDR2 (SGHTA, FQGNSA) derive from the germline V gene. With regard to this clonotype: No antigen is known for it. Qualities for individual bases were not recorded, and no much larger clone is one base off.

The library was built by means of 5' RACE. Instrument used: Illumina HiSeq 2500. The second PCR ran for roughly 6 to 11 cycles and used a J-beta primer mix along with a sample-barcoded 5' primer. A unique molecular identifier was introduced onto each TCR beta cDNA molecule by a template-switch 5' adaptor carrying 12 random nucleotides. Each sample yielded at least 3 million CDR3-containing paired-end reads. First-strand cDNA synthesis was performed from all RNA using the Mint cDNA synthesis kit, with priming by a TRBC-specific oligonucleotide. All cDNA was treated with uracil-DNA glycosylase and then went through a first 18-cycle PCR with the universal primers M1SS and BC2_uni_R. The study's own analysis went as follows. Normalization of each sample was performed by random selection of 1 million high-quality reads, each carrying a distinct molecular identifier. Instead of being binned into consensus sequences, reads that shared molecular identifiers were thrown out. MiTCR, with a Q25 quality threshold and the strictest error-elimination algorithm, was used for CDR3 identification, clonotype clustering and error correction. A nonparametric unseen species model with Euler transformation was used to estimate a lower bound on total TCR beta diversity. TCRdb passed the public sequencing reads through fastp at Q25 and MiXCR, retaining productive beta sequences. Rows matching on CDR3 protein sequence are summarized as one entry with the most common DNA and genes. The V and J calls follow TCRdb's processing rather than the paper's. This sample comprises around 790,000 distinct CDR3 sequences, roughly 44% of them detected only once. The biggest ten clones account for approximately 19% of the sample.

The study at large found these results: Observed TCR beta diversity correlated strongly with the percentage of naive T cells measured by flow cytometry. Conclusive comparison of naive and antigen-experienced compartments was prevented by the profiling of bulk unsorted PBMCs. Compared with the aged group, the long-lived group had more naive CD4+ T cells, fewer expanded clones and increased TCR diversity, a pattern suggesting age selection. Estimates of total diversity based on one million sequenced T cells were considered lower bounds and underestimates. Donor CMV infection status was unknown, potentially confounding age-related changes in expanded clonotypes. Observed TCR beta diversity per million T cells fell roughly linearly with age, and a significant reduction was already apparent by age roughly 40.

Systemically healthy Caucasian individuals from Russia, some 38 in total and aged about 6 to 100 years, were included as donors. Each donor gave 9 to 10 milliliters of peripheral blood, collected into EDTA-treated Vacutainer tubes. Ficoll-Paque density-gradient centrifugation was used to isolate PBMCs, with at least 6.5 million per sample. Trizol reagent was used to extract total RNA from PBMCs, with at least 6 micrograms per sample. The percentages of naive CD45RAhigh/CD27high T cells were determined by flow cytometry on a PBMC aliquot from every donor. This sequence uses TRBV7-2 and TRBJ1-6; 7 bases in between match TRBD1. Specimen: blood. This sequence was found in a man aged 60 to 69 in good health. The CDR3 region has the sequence CASTRPTGSYNSPLHF. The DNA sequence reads TGTGCCAGCACCCGTCCGACAGGGTCCTATAATTCACCCCTCCACTTT. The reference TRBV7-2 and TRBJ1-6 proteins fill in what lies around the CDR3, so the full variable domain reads GAGVSQSPSNKVTEKGKDVELRCDPISGHTALYWYRQSLGQGLEFLIYFQGNSAPDKSGLPSDRFSAERTGGSVSTLTIQRTQQEDSAVYLCASTRPTGSYNSPLHFGNGTRLTVT.